This T cell receptor beta chain was identified during a study of response to subunit inactivated influenza vaccine. The sample holds a few counts of this clonotype. What it binds is not known. J lost 3 bases, V lost 5 bases, and 8 bases had no gene match. The CDR3 is 15 amino acids. Via MiXCR, TCRdb re-called the RT-PCR reads, giving one row per CDR3 protein. Here the sample spans more than 150,000 distinct CDR3 sequences, around 9% being singletons. Overall study results and limits: Every seasonal influenza vaccination brings in few new T cells, the authors suggested.

This sequence was found in a man aged 50-59 years who received an inactivated influenza vaccine. Sequencing used non-naive T cells sorted from PBMCs, obtained on the day of vaccination. The J gene is TRBJ2-5, the V gene TRBV12-3 or TRBV12-4, with 8 bases that match TRBD2. CDR3 amino acids: CASSPLAGGEETQYF. The CDR3 DNA follows: TGTGCCAGCAGTCCCCTTGCGGGAGGCGAAGAGACCCAGTACTTC.